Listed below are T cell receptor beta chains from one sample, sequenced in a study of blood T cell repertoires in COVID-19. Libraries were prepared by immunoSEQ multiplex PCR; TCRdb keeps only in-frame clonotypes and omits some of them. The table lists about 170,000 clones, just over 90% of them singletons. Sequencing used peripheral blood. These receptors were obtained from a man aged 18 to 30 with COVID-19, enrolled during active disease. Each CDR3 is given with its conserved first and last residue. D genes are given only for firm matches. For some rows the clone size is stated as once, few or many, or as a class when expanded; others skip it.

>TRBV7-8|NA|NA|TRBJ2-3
CASSQDRFTDTQYF
TGTGCCAGCAGCCAAGACAGGTTCACAGATACGCAGTATTTT
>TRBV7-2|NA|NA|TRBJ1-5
CASSLVGPYNQPQHF
TGTGCCAGCAGCTTAGTTGGGCCTTACAATCAGCCCCAGCATTTT
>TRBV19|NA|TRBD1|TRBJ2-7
CASSTGQGGSYEQYF
TGTGCCAGTAGTACTGGACAGGGGGGATCCTACGAGCAGTACTTC
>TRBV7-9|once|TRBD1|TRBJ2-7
CASSSGPGQERSYEQYF
TGTGCCAGCAGCTCGGGGCCCGGACAGGAGAGGAGTTACGAGCAGTACTTC
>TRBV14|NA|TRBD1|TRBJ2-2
CASSHPDRERHTGELFF
TGTGCCAGCAGCCACCCAGACAGGGAGAGGCACACCGGGGAGCTGTTTTTT
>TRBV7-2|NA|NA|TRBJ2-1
CASSYRQLRHNEQFF
TGTGCCAGCAGCTACCGACAGCTGAGACACAATGAGCAGTTCTTC
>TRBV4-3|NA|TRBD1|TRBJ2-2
CASSPGPTGERSGELFF
TGCGCCAGCAGCCCCGGCCCTACAGGGGAAAGGAGCGGGGAGCTGTTTTTT
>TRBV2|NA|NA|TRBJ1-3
CASFVNSGNTIYF
TGTGCCAGCTTTGTTAACTCTGGAAACACCATATATTTT
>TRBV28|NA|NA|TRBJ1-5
CASSFSHTGQPQHF
TGTGCCAGCAGTTTTAGCCATACCGGACAGCCCCAGCATTTT
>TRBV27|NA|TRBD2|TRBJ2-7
CASRGLAVEHEQYF
TGTGCCAGCAGGGGCCTAGCGGTTGAACACGAGCAGTACTTC